The 19 T cell receptor beta chains in this list originate from one sample, sequenced in a study of T cells after yellow fever vaccination. Each CDR3 protein gets one entry after TCRdb re-called the 5' RACE reads with MiXCR. The profile covers hundreds of thousands of distinct CDR3 sequences, with about a sixth appearing a single time and approximately 15% taken by the ten largest. The sample here was PBMCs, taken about 5 days after the first yellow fever vaccination. The receptors were gathered from a man younger than 30 who received the YFV17D yellow fever vaccine.

The V and J genes are TRBV5-1 and TRBJ1-1; D gene unclear. Germline V gene sequence: CDR1 SGHRS, CDR2 YFSETQ. The V and J ends lost 0 bases and 0 bases respectively, with 9 bases between them. The CDR3 length is 15 residues. CDR3 DNA: TGCGCCAGCAGCTTGGTCCCGGACGTGAACACTGAAGCTTTCTTT. It encodes CASSLVPDVNTEAFF.

This clonotype has a handful of counts. The chain is built from TRBV12-3 or TRBV12-4 and TRBJ2-5; D gene unclear. The CDR3 extends over 14 amino acids. Trimming pared 6 bases from V and 7 bases from J, leaving 18 bases between. CDR3 sequence: CASSKLFPPGTQYF. The DNA of the CDR3 is TGTGCCAGCAGCAAACTTTTCCCCCCTGGGACCCAGTACTTC.

This clonotype has only a few counts. Just one base apart from a much larger clone, this may be a read error. The rearrangement links TRBV5-6 to TRBJ2-3; D uncertain. V lost 2 bases, J lost 3 bases, and 4 bases lay in between. Germline values: CDR1 SGHDT, CDR2 YYEEEE. The length of the CDR3 is 12 residues. CDR3 loop: CASSLWTDTQYF. CDR3 nucleotide sequence: TGTGCCAGCAGCTTATGGACAGATACGCAGTATTTT.

This clonotype was counted only a few times. The chain is built from TRBV10-3 and TRBJ2-5; D is perhaps TRBD1 or TRBD2 (5 bases each). V was cut by 10 bases and J by 2 bases, with 14 bases left in between. Looked up from germline, CDR1 is ENHRY and CDR2 is SYGVKD. The CDR3 spans 13 residues. DNA of the CDR3: TGTGCCAGCTTCCGGGACGCACAAGAGACCCAGTACTTC. This sequence encodes CASFRDAQETQYF.

The rearrangement links TRBV11-2 to TRBJ2-1; 10 bases fit TRBD1. This CDR3 has 15 residues. Germline values: CDR1 SGHAT, CDR2 FQNNGV. Unmatched junction bases numbered 9, after V lost 6 bases and J lost 7 bases. The DNA of the CDR3 is TGTGCCAGCAGTCGGCGACAGGGGGCGTATAATGAGCAGTTCTTC. Its translation is CASSRRQGAYNEQFF. The variable domain in full, completed from reference TRBV11-2 and TRBJ2-1, reads EAGVAQSPRYKIIEKRQSVAFWCNPISGHATLYWYQQILGQGPKLLIQFQNNGVVDDSQLPKDRFSAERLKGVDSTLKIQPAKLEDSAVYLCASSRRQGAYNEQFFGPGTRLTVL.

The chain links TRBV7-2 to TRBJ2-6; D is uncertain. Germline CDR1 SGHTA, CDR2 FQGNSA. V gave up 2 bases and J gave up 0 bases, with 5 bases separating them. The CDR3 contains 15 residues. The CDR3 bases are TGTGCCAGCAGCTTAACCCTCTCTGGGGCCAACGTCCTGACTTTC. Protein product: CASSLTLSGANVLTF. The whole variable domain, filled in from reference TRBV7-2 and TRBJ2-6, reads GAGVSQSPSNKVTEKGKDVELRCDPISGHTALYWYRQSLGQGLEFLIYFQGNSAPDKSGLPSDRFSAERTGGSVSTLTIQRTQQEDSAVYLCASSLTLSGANVLTFGAGSRLTVL.

The chain couples TRBV4-1 to TRBJ1-2; D remains ambiguous. Germline V gene data show CDR1 as MGHRA and CDR2 as YSYEKL. The CDR3 consists of 14 residues. The V end lost 6 bases, the J end lost 4 bases, and 15 bases lay between the germline ends. CDR3 sequence (DNA): TGCGCCAGCAGTCTGACGCGGGCGATCTATGGCTACACCTTC. Translated, it gives CASSLTRAIYGYTF.

The chain employs TRBV4-1 and TRBJ1-2, with TRBD1 as a possible D gene (6 bases). CDR1 is MGHRA, CDR2 YSYEKL, per germline. The CDR3 has 14 residues. V lost 6 bases and J lost 8, with 19 bases in between. The CDR3 nucleotides are TGCGCCAGCAGGTCTCCCGGGACACGGACGGGCTACACCTTC. It specifies CASRSPGTRTGYTF.

The chain has TRBV15 and TRBJ2-1, with D tentatively TRBD1 or TRBD2 (6 bases each). In germline, CDR1 is LNHNV, CDR2 YYDKDF (reference sequence). This CDR3 has 16 residues. V lost 3 bases to trimming and J lost 0 bases, with 12 bases between them. CDR3 sequence reads: CATSRITGASYNEQFF. As DNA, the CDR3 is TGTGCCACCAGCAGGATTACGGGGGCCTCCTACAATGAGCAGTTCTTC.

This clonotype came up a few times. V is TRBV11-2 and J is TRBJ2-5; 13 nucleotides match TRBD2. V gave up 4 bases and J gave up 5 bases; unmatched junction bases: 13. The CDR3 extends over 18 amino acids. From germline, CDR1 is SGHAT and CDR2 FQNNGV. The CDR3 DNA is TGTGCCAGCAGCTCCCTTTCCTTACTAGCGGGGGGGGCGGAGACCCAGTACTTC. Its protein product is CASSSLSLLAGGAETQYF.

V usage is TRBV4-3 and J usage is TRBJ2-5, with D possibly being TRBD2 (7 bases). CDR1 LGHNA and CDR2 YSLEER come from the germline V gene. The CDR3 runs 14 residues. The V gene lost 4 bases and the J gene lost 4 bases, with 13 bases spanning the gap. The CDR3 coding sequence is TGCGCCAGCAGCCCCATGAGGGGGGGAGAGACCCAGTACTTC. Amino acids: CASSPMRGGETQYF.

This clonotype was seen only a few times. The rearrangement uses TRBV7-9 and TRBJ1-2; D gene ambiguous. V was trimmed by 1 base and J by 4 bases, leaving 16 bases between them. The CDR3 has 16 amino acids. Per the germline V gene, CDR1 is SEHNR and CDR2 is FQNEAQ (reference sequence). The CDR3 region is CASSLGPSPQSYGYTF. DNA for the CDR3: TGTGCCAGCAGCTTAGGTCCCTCACCCCAGAGCTATGGCTACACCTTC.

The chain joins TRBV5-6 to TRBJ2-5, with D uncertain. Germline CDR1 SGHDT, CDR2 YYEEEE. This CDR3 region has 14 residues. Deletions cut 1 base from V and 0 bases from J, with 7 bases between. The CDR3, as DNA: TGTGCCAGCAGCTTGCGGCTGTACCAAGAGACCCAGTACTTC. Its translation: CASSLRLYQETQYF.

There are a few counts of this clonotype. The chain has TRBV5-6 and TRBJ2-2, with 8 bases that match TRBD2. V trimming: 3 bases; J trimming: 0 bases; junction bases outside the gene matches: 7. Germline V gene data show CDR1 as SGHDT and CDR2 as YYEEEE. The CDR3 consists of 17 residues. The CDR3 DNA sequence: TGTGCCAGCAGCTCGGGACTAGAGATCGCGAACACCGGGGAGCTGTTTTTT. Translated: CASSSGLEIANTGELFF. The full variable domain, rest sourced from reference TRBV5-6 and TRBJ2-2, is DAGVTQSPTHLIKTRGQQVTLRCSPKSGHDTVSWYQQALGQGPQFIFQYYEEEERQRGNFPDRFSGHQFPNYSSELNVNALLLGDSALYLCASSSGLEIANTGELFFGEGSRLTVL.

This rearrangement joins TRBV11-2 to TRBJ2-5; TRBD1 agrees at 7 bases. The CDR3 is made up of 14 amino acids. With V trimmed by 5 bases and J by 5 bases, 8 bases remained unmatched. Per the germline V gene, CDR1 is SGHAT and CDR2 is FQNNGV. CDR3 protein: CASSQTGALETQYF. The DNA for the CDR3 is TGTGCCAGCAGCCAAACAGGGGCTCTGGAGACCCAGTACTTC.

This clonotype appeared a few times. The V gene is TRBV7-9, the J gene TRBJ2-1; D is unclear. The CDR3 is 14 residues long. The V gene lost 2 bases and the J gene lost 5 bases, with 10 bases spanning the gap. Germline V gene lookup returns CDR1 SEHNR and CDR2 FQNEAQ (reference sequence). The CDR3 protein is CASSLPWDNNEQFF. The CDR3 region has the DNA TGTGCCAGCAGCTTACCTTGGGATAACAATGAGCAGTTCTTC.

This clonotype was picked up a small number of times. V gene TRBV18 combines with J gene TRBJ2-7, with TRBD1 matching 9 bases. Per germline, CDR1 KGHSH and CDR2 LQKENI. V shed 3 bases, J shed 2 bases, and the junction held 5 bases outside the gene matches. The CDR3 length is 15 residues. The CDR3 region has the DNA TGTGCCAGCTCACCTACAGGGGGCACCGCCTACGAGCAGTACTTC. Encoded protein: CASSPTGGTAYEQYF.

This sequence joins TRBV12-3 or TRBV12-4 and TRBJ2-5, with D maybe TRBD1 (5 bases). The CDR3 extends over 15 amino acids. Trimming shortened V by 3 bases and J by 5 bases, and 16 bases separated the two germline ends. CDR3 DNA: TGTGCCAGCAGTTTGGTGCAGGGTATGGGGGAGACCCAGTACTTC. It encodes CASSLVQGMGETQYF.

This clonotype was seen only a few times. This rearrangement joins TRBV20-1 to TRBJ1-2; D may be TRBD1 (5 bases). CDR3 size: 15 residues. The germline gives CDR1 DFQATT, CDR2 SNEGSKA (reference sequence). V gave up 6 bases and J gave up 5 bases, with 22 bases separating them. The CDR3 nucleotides are TGCAGTGCGCCGAAAATTGTGGGGGGAGGATATGGCTACACCTTC. Protein product: CSAPKIVGGGYGYTF.